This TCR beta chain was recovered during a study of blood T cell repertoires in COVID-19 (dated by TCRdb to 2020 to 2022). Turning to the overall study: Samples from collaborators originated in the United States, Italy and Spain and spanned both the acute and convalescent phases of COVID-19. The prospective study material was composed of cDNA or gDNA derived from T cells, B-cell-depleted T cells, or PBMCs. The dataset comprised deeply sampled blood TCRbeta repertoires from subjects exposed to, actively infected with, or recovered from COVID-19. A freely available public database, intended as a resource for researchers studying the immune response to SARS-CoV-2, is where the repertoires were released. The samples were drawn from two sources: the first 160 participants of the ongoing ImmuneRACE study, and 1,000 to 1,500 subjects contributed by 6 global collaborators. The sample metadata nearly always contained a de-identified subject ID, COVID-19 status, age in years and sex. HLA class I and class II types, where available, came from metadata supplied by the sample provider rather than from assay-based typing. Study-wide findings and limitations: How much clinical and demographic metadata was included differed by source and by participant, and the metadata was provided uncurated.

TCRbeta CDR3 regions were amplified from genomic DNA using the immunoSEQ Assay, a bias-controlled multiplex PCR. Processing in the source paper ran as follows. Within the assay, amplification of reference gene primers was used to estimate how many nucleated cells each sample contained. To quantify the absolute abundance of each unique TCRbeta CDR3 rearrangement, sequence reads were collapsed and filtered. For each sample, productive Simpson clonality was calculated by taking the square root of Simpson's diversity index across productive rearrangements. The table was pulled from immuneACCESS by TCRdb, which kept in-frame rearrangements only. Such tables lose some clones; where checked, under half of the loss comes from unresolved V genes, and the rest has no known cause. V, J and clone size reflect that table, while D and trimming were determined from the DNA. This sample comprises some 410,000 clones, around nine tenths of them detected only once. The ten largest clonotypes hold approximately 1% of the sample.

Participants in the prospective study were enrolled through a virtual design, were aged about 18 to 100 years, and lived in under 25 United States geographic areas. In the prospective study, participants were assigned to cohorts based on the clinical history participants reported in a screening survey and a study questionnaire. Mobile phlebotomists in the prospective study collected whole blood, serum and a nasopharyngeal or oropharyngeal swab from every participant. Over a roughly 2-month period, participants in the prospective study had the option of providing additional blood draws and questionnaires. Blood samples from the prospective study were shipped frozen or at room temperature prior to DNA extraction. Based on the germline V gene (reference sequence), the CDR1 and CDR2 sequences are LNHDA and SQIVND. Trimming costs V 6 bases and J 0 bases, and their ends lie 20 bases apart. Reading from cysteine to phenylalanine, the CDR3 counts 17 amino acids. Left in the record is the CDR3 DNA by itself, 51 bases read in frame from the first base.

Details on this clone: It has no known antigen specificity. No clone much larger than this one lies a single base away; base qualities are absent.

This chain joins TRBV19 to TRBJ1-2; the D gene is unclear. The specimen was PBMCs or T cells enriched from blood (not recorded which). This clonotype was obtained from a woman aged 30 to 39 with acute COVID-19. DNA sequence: TGTGCCAGTAGCCATCCCCGGTCGTCCGAGACTAACTATGGCTACACCTTC. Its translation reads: CASSHPRSSETNYGYTF.